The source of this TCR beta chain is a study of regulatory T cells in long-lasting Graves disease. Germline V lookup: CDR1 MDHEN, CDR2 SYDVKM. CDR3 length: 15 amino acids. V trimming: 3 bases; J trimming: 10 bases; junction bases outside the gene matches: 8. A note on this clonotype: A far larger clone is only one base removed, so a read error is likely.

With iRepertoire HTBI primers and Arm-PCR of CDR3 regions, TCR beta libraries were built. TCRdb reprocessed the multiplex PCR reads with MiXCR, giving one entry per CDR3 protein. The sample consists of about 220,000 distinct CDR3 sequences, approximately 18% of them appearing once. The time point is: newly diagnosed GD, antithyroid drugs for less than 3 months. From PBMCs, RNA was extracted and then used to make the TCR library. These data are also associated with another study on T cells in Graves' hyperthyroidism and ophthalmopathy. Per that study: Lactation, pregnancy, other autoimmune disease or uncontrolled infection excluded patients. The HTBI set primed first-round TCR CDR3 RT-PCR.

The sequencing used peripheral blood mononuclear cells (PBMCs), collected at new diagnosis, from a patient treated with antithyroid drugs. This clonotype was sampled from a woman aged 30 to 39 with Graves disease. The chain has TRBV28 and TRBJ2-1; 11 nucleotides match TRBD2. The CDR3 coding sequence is TGTGCCAGCAGTTTCCTACTAGCGGGAGCGCGGGAGCAGTTCTTC. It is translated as CASSFLLAGAREQFF.